This T cell receptor beta chain is drawn from a study of T cell responses to AZD1222 COVID-19 vaccine. Produced via immunoSEQ multiplex PCR; TCRdb's table is partial and in-frame only. The data show more than 95,000 clones, 82% seen once. V lost 3 bases and J lost 6, with 11 bases in between. The CDR3 length is 14 residues. CDR1 and CDR2 from the germline V gene are LGHNA and YSLEER. Sequenced material: peripheral blood, taken on day 0 of AZD1222 vaccination. The chain couples TRBV4-3 to TRBJ2-2; D is undetermined. The TCR comes from an adult in good health. CDR3 loop: CASSQQFGSGELFF. For the CDR3, the DNA is TGCGCCAGCAGCCAGCAATTCGGGTCCGGGGAGCTGTTTTTT.